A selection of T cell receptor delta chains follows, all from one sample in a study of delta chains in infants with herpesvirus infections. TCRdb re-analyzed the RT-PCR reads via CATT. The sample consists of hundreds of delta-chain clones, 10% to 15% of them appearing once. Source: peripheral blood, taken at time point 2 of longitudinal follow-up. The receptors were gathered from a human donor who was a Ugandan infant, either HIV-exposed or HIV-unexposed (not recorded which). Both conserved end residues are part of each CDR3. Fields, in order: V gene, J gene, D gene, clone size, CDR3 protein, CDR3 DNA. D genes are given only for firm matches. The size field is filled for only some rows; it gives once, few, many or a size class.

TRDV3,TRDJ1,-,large,CAFRGPTTDKLIF,TGTGCCTTTAGGGGGCCCACCACCGATAAACTCATCTTT
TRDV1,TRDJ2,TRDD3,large,CALGEGSKLGDTAKAQLFF,TGTGCTCTTGGAGAAGGGTCCAAACTGGGGGATACTGCTAAAGCACAACTCTTCTTT
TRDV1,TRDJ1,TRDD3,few,CALGRSLFYWGPPYTDKLIF,TGTGCTCTTGGTCGGTCCTTGTTTTACTGGGGGCCCCCTTACACCGATAAACTCATCTTT
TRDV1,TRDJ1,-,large,CALGEFGEGTHYRYTDKLIF,TGTGCTCTTGGGGAATTCGGAGAGGGGACACACTATCGGTACACCGATAAACTCATCTTT
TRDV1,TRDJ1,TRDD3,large,CALGELGPIVLGDPQPDKLIF,TGTGCTCTTGGGGAACTAGGTCCTATAGTACTGGGGGATCCTCAACCCGATAAACTCATCTTT
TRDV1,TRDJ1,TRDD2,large,CALGYRGWPSYSTGIWNTDKLIF,TGTGCTCTTGGGTACCGCGGGTGGCCTTCCTACTCGACTGGGATCTGGAACACCGATAAACTCATCTTT
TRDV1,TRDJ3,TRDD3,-,CAPGVWGYPSSRDTRQMFF,TGTGCTCCTGGGGTCTGGGGATACCCCAGCTCCCGGGACACCCGACAGATGTTTTTC
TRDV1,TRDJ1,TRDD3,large,CALGGPTLGAFSKLIF,TGTGCTCTTGGGGGCCCCACCCTGGGGGCTTTCTCTAAACTCATCTTT
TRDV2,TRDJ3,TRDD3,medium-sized,CACDWGSSWDTRQMFF,TGTGCCTGTGACTGGGGGAGCTCCTGGGACACCCGACAGATGTTTTTC
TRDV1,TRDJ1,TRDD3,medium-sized,CALGGGLSLGDTDKLIF,TGTGCTCTTGGGGGAGGCCTTTCGCTGGGGGATACCGATAAACTCATCTTT
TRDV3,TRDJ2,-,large,CAFGLPTQRGILPPLTAQLFF,TGTGCCTTCGGCCTTCCTACCCAAAGGGGGATACTTCCCCCGTTGACAGCACAACTCTTCTTT
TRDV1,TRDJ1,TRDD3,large,CALGESRLPPYWGTYYTDKLIF,TGTGCTCTTGGGGAATCCCGCCTTCCCCCTTACTGGGGGACCTATTACACCGATAAACTCATCTTT
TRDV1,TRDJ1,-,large,CALGELPTGAYTDKLIF,TGTGCTCTTGGGGAACTTCCTACTGGGGCTTACACCGATAAACTCATCTTT
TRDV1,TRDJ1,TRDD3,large,CALGELSDGWGIPMYTDKLIF,TGTGCTCTTGGGGAACTATCCGATGGCTGGGGGATACCCATGTACACCGATAAACTCATCTTT
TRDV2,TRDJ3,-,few,CACDKRCNSSWDTRQMFF,TGTGCCTGTGACAAGCGGTGCAACAGCTCCTGGGACACCCGACAGATGTTTTTC
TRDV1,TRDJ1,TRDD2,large,CALGDPQGLPILGNVDKLIF,TGTGCTCTTGGGGATCCGCAAGGCCTTCCTATCTTGGGTAACGTCGATAAACTCATCTTT
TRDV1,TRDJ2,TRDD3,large,CALGEPFLRGDTKALTAQLFF,TGTGCTCTTGGGGAACCTTTCCTACGAGGGGATACGAAAGCTTTGACAGCACAACTCTTCTTT
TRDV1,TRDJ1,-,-,CALGEVEDCTVLYTDKLIF,TGTGCTCTTGGGGAAGTAGAGGACTGTACTGTACTGTACACCGATAAACTCATCTTT
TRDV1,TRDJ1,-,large,CALGEGPGGGGLYTDKLIF,TGTGCTCTTGGGGAAGGTCCCGGAGGTGGGGGCTTGTACACCGATAAACTCATCTTT
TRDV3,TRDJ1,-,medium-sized,CALGILETDKLIF,TGTGCCTTAGGAATTCTCGAAACCGATAAACTCATCTTT
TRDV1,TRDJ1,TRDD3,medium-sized,CALGELRPPSYPFWGIRNTDKLIF,TGTGCTCTTGGGGAACTCAGACCTCCTTCCTATCCCTTTTGGGGGATACGAAACACCGATAAACTCATCTTT
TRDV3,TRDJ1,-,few,CALGRGATRLYTDKLIF,TGTGCCTTGGGACGGGGGGCCACGCGGTTGTACACCGATAAACTCATCTTT
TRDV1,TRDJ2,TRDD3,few,CALGELLGEDITAHLFF,TGTGCTCTTGGGGAGTTACTGGGGGAAGACATAACAGCACATCTCTTCTTT
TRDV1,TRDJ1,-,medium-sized,CALGDPVLGGGKLIF,TGTGCTCTTGGGGACCCCGTACTGGGTGGAGGTAAACTCATCTTT
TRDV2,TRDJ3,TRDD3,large,CACDTGGYRSSWDTRQMFF,TGTGCCTGTGACACCGGGGGATACAGGAGCTCCTGGGACACCCGACAGATGTTTTTC
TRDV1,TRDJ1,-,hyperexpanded,CALGEPEWPPYWEGTDKLIF,TGTGCTCTTGGGGAACCCGAGTGGCCCCCGTACTGGGAAGGTACCGATAAACTCATCTTT
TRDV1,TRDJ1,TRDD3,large,CALGETLSPSYLGGYADKLIF,TGTGCTCTTGGGGAAACTCTCAGTCCGTCCTACCTTGGGGGATACGCCGATAAACTCATCTTT
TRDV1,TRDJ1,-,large,CALGETVFLHPPTNNTDKLIF,TGTGCTCTTGGGGAAACCGTCTTCCTCCACCCGCCTACCAATAACACCGATAAACTCATCTTT
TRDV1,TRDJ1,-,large,CALGETSYVWGIIEALTDKLIF,TGTGCTCTTGGGGAAACTTCCTACGTTTGGGGGATAATAGAGGCTCTCACCGATAAACTCATCTTT
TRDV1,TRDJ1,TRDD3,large,CALGELLWGIRPDKLIF,TGTGCTCTTGGGGAACTGCTCTGGGGGATACGGCCGGATAAACTCATCTTT
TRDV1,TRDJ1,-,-,CALGGYQGGSLNTDKLIF,TGTGCTCTTGGGGGATACCAAGGGGGGTCTCTTAACACCGATAAACTCATCTTT
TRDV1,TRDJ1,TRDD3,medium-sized,CALGESYIYWGFITDKLIF,TGTGCTCTTGGGGAATCCTACATCTACTGGGGGTTCATTACCGATAAACTCATCTTT
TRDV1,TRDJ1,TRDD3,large,CALGDLLGDTDKLIF,TGTGCTCTTGGGGACTTACTGGGGGATACCGATAAACTCATCTTT
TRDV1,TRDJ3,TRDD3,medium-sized,CALGSQAFLRPHETGGLLSSWDTRQMFF,TGTGCTCTTGGGTCCCAAGCCTTCCTAAGACCCCATGAGACTGGGGGATTGCTGAGCTCCTGGGACACCCGACAGATGTTTTTC
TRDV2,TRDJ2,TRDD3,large,CACDVLLGDTAQLFF,TGTGCCTGTGACGTCCTACTGGGGGATACAGCACAACTCTTCTTT
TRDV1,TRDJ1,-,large,CALGEPVSYRSGGRLPTDKLIF,TGTGCTCTTGGGGAACCGGTTTCCTACAGGTCGGGGGGACGGCTACCTACCGATAAACTCATCTTT
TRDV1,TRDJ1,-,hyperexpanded,CALGDPPTRGTDTDKLIF,TGTGCTCTTGGGGACCCTCCTACGCGGGGGACTGACACCGATAAACTCATCTTT
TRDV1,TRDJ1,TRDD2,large,CALGDLPQGRVCDKLIF,TGTGCTCTTGGGGACCTTCCTCAGGGTCGGGTATGTGATAAACTCATCTTT
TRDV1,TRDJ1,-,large,CALGDPPSPQLYRGLGADKLIF,TGTGCTCTTGGGGACCCTCCAAGTCCCCAACTATACCGGGGCTTAGGAGCCGATAAACTCATCTTT
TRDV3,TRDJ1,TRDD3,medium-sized,CAFNPRGDNTDKLIF,TGTGCCTTTAATCCCCGTGGGGATAACACCGATAAACTCATCTTT
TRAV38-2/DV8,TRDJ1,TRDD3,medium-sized,CAYRSGSTWSWGIRGFDKLIF,TGTGCTTATAGGAGCGGGTCTACTTGGAGTTGGGGGATACGCGGCTTTGATAAACTCATCTTT
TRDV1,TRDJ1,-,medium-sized,CALGERGFAPTSTGPDKLIF,TGTGCTCTTGGGGAACGGGGGTTTGCTCCTACGTCTACTGGGCCCGATAAACTCATCTTT
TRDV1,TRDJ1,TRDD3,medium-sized,CALGELEAFPSTGGRMPDKLIF,TGTGCTCTTGGGGAACTAGAGGCCTTCCCCTCCACTGGGGGAAGAATGCCCGATAAACTCATCTTT
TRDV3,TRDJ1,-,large,CAFRSSFKTKLIF,TGTGCCTTCAGGAGCTCCTTTAAGACTAAACTCATCTTT
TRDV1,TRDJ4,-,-,CALGELFFPLNRPLIF,TGTGCTCTTGGGGAACTCTTCTTCCCTCTGAACAGACCCCTGATCTTT
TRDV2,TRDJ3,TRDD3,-,CACDTVLGDTSSWDTRQMFF,TGTGCCTGTGACACCGTACTGGGGGATACGAGCTCCTGGGACACCCGACAGATGTTTTTC
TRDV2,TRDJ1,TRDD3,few,CACPRGDTNKLIF,TGTGCCTGTCCCCGGGGGGATACAAATAAACTCATCTTT
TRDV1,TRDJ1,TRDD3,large,CALGELVSTPGGYGSGDKLIF,TGTGCTCTTGGGGAACTAGTTTCCACTCCTGGGGGATATGGTTCGGGGGATAAACTCATCTTT
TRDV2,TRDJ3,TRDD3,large,CACDTWGIDSWDTRQMFF,TGTGCCTGTGACACCTGGGGGATAGATTCCTGGGACACCCGACAGATGTTTTTC
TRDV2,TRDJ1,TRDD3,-,CACGLWGINPKLIF,TGTGCCTGTGGGTTATGGGGGATTAACCCTAAACTCATCTTT
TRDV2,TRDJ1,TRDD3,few,CACDVLLGDELYTDKLIF,TGTGCCTGTGACGTTTTACTGGGGGATGAACTGTACACCGATAAACTCATCTTT
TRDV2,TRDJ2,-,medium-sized,CACDVPGRAQLFF,TGTGCCTGTGACGTCCCTGGAAGGGCACAACTCTTCTTT
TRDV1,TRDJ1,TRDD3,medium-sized,CALGELPTGGYGAGPDKLIF,TGTGCTCTTGGGGAACTCCCGACTGGGGGATACGGGGCTGGACCCGATAAACTCATCTTT
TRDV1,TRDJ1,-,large,CALGDFSHIPSAYDTDKLIF,TGTGCTCTTGGGGATTTTTCCCATATCCCTTCGGCATACGACACCGATAAACTCATCTTT